This T cell receptor (beta chain) was identified in a study of blood T cell repertoires in COVID-19. As for the study in general: Samples of COVID-19 (acute and convalescent) were obtained from the United States, Italy and Spain. T cells, B-cell-depleted T cells, or PBMCs provided the cDNA or gDNA that served as material.

J gave up 5 bases and V 8 bases, and 7 bases lay outside the gene matches. CDR3 size: 14 residues. Germline loops: CDR1 LNHNV, CDR2 YYDKDF (reference sequence). In its sample, this clone was seen once. Methods used by the authors: The authors estimated nucleated cell counts from reference gene primer amplification. The assay was immunoSEQ multiplex PCR, and TCRdb's table has in-frame clones only and misses some. The V and J calls and clone size were taken over from that table, and D and trimming were inferred from the DNA. The table shows around 150,000 clones, with more than 80% occurring only once. The chain combines TRBV15 with TRBJ2-1; 9 nucleotides align to TRBD2. Sequenced sample: peripheral blood. This TCR derives from a man between 70 and 80 years old with acute or convalescent COVID-19. The CDR3 nucleotides read TGTGCCACCGGGGGCGGGAGGGAAGACAATGAGCAGTTCTTC. Translation gives CATGGGREDNEQFF.